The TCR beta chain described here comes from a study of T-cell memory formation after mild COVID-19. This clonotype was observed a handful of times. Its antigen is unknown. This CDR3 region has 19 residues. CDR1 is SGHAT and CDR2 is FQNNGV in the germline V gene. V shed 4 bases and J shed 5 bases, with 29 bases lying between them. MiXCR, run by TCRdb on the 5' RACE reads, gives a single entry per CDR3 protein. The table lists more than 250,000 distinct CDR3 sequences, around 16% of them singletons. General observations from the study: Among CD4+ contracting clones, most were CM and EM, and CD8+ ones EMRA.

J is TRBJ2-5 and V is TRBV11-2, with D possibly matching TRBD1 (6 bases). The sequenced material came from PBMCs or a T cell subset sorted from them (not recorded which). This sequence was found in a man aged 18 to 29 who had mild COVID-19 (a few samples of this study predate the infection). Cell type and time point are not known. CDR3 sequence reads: CASSSSPGVGPGEQETQYF. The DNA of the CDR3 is TGTGCCAGCAGCTCCAGCCCAGGGGTAGGGCCCGGTGAGCAGGAGACCCAGTACTTC.